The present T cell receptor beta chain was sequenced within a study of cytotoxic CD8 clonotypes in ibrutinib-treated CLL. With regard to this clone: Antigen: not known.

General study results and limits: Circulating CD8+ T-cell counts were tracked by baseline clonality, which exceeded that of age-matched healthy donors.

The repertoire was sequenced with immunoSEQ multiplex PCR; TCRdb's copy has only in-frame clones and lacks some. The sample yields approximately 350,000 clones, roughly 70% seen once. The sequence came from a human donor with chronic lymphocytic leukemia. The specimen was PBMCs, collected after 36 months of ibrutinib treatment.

The CDR3 bases are TGTGCCAGTAGTATAGGACAGTCTAGAAATCAGCCCCAGCATTTT. Translation: CASSIGQSRNQPQHF. The chain recombines TRBV19 with TRBJ1-5; a weak D match, TRBD1 (5 bases). CDR3 length: 15 residues. Trimming stripped 1 base from V and 4 bases from J, with 11 bases between. Germline CDR1 and CDR2: LNHDA and SQIVND (reference sequence).